These T cell receptor beta chains were read from a single sample in a study of spatial heterogeneity in lung cancer. MiXCR, applied by TCRdb to the 5' RACE reads, yields one record per CDR3 protein. The sample consists of roughly 120,000 distinct CDR3 sequences, roughly 10% of them appearing once. The sample here was PBMCs, taken at follow-up. These receptors came from a female donor with early-stage non-small cell lung cancer. The CDR3 runs from the conserved cysteine through the conserved F or W. The D gene is left open where the match is weak. Expanded clones are given a class, and other clones once, few, many or no size at all.

abundance	d_gene	v_gene	j_gene	CDR3nt	CDR3aa
-	-	TRBV21-1	TRBJ2-5	TGTGCCAGCAGCAAAGGGGGCAGAACGCGTTTAAGAGAGACCCAGTACTTC	CASSKGGRTRLRETQYF
-	-	TRBV5-8	TRBJ1-5	TGTGCCAGCAGCTCAGGGTCTTATAGCAATCAGCCCCAGCATTTT	CASSSGSYSNQPQHF
many	-	TRBV7-9	TRBJ2-1	TGTGCCAGCAGCTTAGTTTGGGGCCTATACAATGAGCAGTTCTTC	CASSLVWGLYNEQFF
many	-	TRBV20-1	TRBJ2-1	TGCAGTGCTAGCGGCCCGTACAATGAGCAGTTCTTC	CSASGPYNEQFF
few	-	TRBV20-1	TRBJ1-5	TGCAGTGCTAGAGATCGGGATGTGCCCCAGCATTTT	CSARDRDVPQHF
many	-	TRBV29-1	TRBJ2-5	TGCAGCGTTGGAGGGGGCCAAGAGACCCAGTACTTC	CSVGGGQETQYF
-	-	TRBV18	TRBJ1-4	TGTGCCAGCTCACCACGTCAGCTTTATGAAAAACTGTTTTTT	CASSPRQLYEKLFF
-	-	TRBV28	TRBJ2-5	TGTGCCAGCAGTCCGAAAATCACTGGGGAGACCCAGTACTTC	CASSPKITGETQYF
-	-	TRBV3-1	TRBJ1-2	TGTGCCAGCAGCCAAGATCCACAGAACTATGGCTACACCTTC	CASSQDPQNYGYTF
-	TRBD1	TRBV6-5	TRBJ1-1	TGTGCCAGCGGACAGGGCCGGGGAACAATGAACACTGAAGCTTTCTTT	CASGQGRGTMNTEAFF
many	-	TRBV29-1	TRBJ2-7	TGCAGCGTTTCCCCCTCTAGGTACGAGCAGTACTTC	CSVSPSRYEQYF
many	TRBD2	TRBV29-1	TRBJ2-3	TGCAGCGTTGAGTCGGCTAGCGGGGTCACAGATACGCAGTATTTT	CSVESASGVTDTQYF
many	-	TRBV5-5	TRBJ1-1	TGTGCCAGCAATAAGGACCTAAACACTGAAGCTTTCTTT	CASNKDLNTEAFF
-	-	TRBV11-2	TRBJ1-2	TGTGCCAGCAGCTTCCGGGGGCTCGGCTATGGCTACACCTTC	CASSFRGLGYGYTF
-	TRBD2	TRBV9	TRBJ2-1	TGTGCCAGCACCTATTCCCCAGCGGGGATGGATGAGCAGTTCTTC	CASTYSPAGMDEQFF
-	-	TRBV30	TRBJ2-1	TGTGCCTGGAAGACGGGTTTTGTGGACTCCTACAATGAGCAGTTCTTC	CAWKTGFVDSYNEQFF
few	TRBD1	TRBV5-1	TRBJ2-1	TGCGCCAGCAGCCCGGGGACAGGTACCTACAATGAGCAGTTCTTC	CASSPGTGTYNEQFF
many	TRBD2	TRBV24-1	TRBJ2-5	TGTGCCACCAGTGATTCGGGTGACAGACTAGCGGGAGGCAGAAGCCAAGAGACCCAGTACTTC	CATSDSGDRLAGGRSQETQYF
-	-	TRBV7-6	TRBJ2-7	TGTGCCAGCAGTCCTGACAGTGGATTCTCCCACGAGCAGTACTTC	CASSPDSGFSHEQYF